This T cell receptor (beta chain) was profiled in a study of blood T cell repertoires in COVID-19. For the study at large: Some COVID-19 samples were acute and others convalescent; all came from the United States, Italy and Spain. Sample material is recorded as cDNA or gDNA derived from T cells, B-cell-depleted T cells, or PBMCs.

J lost 7 bases, V lost 6 bases, and 10 bases had no gene match. The CDR3 spans 15 residues. Germline lookup yields CDR1 MNHEY and CDR2 SVGAGI. In the authors' workflow: Counts of nucleated cells, estimated from reference gene primer amplification, were obtained. TCRdb's table, derived via immunoSEQ multiplex PCR, lists solely in-frame clones and lacks some. V and J calls plus clone size are reproduced from that table; the DNA served to infer D and trimming. The repertoire holds roughly 18,000 clones, with roughly 85% as singletons. The gene calls are TRBV6-5 and TRBJ2-1; 9 bases fit TRBD1. Material for sequencing was peripheral blood. The sequence was collected from a man older than 75 with acute or convalescent COVID-19. CDR3 in DNA: TGTGCCAGCAGAAAGGGGACAGGGTCTTCAAATGAGCAGTTCTTC. Protein: CASRKGTGSSNEQFF.